This T cell receptor beta chain was found in a study of cytomegalovirus exposure and HLA in healthy donors. Study-wide background: Both the 120 validation repertoires and the roughly 620 first-cohort repertoires used the same platform, as reported by a later analysis. Findings and caveats of the study: Many donors shared some public TCRs, even though most TCR sequences were rare.

Assay used: immunoSEQ multiplex PCR; TCRdb lists only in-frame clones, some missing. The table has over 75,000 clones, about nine tenths seen once; the top ten hold 2.1%. Points on this clone: Antigen: not known.

The CDR3 is 15 amino acids. Trimming at V came to 5 bases and at J to 1 base, leaving 4 bases not matched to a gene. CDR1 is MDHEN and CDR2 is SYDVKM in the germline V gene. A roughly 120-subject validation cohort, separate from the 666-subject first cohort, supplied the donors. The TCR comes from a man aged 25 to 45 in good health and CMV-seronegative. The sequenced sample consisted of PBMCs. The chain combines TRBV28 with TRBJ1-1; TRBD1 aligns across 10 bases. CDR3 DNA: TGTGCCAGCAGTAATGGGGACAGGGGGAACACTGAAGCTTTCTTT. Its translation: CASSNGDRGNTEAFF.